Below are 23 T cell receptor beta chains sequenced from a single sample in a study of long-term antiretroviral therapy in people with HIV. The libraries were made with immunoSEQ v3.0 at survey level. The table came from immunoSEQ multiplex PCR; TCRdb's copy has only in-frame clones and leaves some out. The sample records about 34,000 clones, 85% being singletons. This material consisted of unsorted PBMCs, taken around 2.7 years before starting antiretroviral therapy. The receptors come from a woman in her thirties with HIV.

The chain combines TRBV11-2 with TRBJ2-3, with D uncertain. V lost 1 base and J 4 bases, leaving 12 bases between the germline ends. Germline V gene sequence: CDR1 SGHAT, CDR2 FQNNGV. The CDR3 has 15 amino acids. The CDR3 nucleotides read TGTGCCAGCAGCTTAGCCGGGCTAGGCGCAGATACGCAGTATTTT. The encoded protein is CASSLAGLGADTQYF.

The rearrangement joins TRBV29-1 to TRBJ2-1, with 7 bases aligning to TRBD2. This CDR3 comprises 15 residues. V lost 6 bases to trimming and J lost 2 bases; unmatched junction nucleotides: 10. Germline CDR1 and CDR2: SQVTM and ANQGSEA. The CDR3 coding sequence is TGCAGCGTCGCCGACTCTAGCGGCGCCTACAATGAGCAGTTCTTC. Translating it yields CSVADSSGAYNEQFF.

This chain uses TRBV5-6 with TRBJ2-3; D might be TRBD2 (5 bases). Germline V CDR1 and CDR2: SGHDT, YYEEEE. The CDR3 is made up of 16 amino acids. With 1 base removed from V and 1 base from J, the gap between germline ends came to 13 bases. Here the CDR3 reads CASSLFGVWGTDTQYF. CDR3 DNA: TGTGCCAGCAGCTTGTTCGGGGTTTGGGGCACAGATACGCAGTATTTT.

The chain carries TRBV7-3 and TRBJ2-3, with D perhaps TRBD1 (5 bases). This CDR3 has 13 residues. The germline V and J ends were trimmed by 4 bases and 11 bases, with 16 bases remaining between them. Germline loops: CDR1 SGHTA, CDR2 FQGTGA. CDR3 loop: CASSSNPLGVQYF. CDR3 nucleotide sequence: TGTGCCAGCAGCTCTAACCCCCTAGGGGTGCAGTATTTT.

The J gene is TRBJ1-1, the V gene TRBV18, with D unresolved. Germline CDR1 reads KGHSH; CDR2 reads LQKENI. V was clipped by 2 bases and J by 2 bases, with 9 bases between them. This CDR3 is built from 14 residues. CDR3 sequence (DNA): TGTGCCAGCTCACCATATAGAAGCAACACTGAAGCTTTCTTT. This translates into CASSPYRSNTEAFF.

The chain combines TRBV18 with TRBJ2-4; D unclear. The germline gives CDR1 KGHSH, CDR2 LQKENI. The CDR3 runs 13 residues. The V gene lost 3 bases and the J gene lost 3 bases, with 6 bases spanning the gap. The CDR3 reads CASSPGSKNIQYF. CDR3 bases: TGTGCCAGCTCACCGGGTAGCAAAAACATTCAGTACTTC. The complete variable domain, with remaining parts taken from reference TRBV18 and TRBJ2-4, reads NAGVMQNPRHLVRRRGQEARLRCSPMKGHSHVYWYRQLPEEGLKFMVYLQKENIIDESGMPKERFSAEFPKEGPSILRIQQVVRGDSAAYFCASSPGSKNIQYFGAGTRLSVL.

CDR3 DNA sequence: TGTGCCAGCAGCCAGGGGAGCTGGGATGAAGTGTACACTGAAGCTTTCTTT. It encodes CASSQGSWDEVYTEAFF. The J gene is TRBJ1-1, the V gene TRBV14, with D unclear. Germline CDR1 is SGHDN and CDR2 is FVKESK. The CDR3 has 17 amino acids. V was cut by 3 bases and J by 3 bases, with 20 bases left in between.

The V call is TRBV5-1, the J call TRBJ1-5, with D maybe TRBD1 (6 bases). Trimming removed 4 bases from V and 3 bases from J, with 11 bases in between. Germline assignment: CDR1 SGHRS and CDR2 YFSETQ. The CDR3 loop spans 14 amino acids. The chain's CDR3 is CASSLGQSNQPQHF. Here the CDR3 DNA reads TGCGCCAGCAGCCTCGGACAGTCCAATCAGCCCCAGCATTTT.

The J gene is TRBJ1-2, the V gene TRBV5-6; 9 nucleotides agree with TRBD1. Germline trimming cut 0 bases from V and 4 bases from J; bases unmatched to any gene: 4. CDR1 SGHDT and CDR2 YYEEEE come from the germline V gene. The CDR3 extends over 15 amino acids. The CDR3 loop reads CASSLDGTGTYGYTF. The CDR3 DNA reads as TGTGCCAGCAGCTTGGACGGGACAGGGACCTATGGCTACACCTTC.

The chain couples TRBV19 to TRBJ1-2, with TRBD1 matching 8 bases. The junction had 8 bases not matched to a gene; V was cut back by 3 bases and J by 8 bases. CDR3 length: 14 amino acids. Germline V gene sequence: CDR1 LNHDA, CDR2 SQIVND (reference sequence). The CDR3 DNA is TGTGCCAGTAGTATTACGACAGGGGTGTCCGGCTACACCTTC. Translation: CASSITTGVSGYTF. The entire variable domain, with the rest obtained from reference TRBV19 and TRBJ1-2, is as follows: DGGITQSPKYLFRKEGQNVTLSCEQNLNHDAMYWYRQDPGQGLRLIYYSQIVNDFQKGDIAEGYSVSREKKESFPLTVTSAQKNPTAFYLCASSITTGVSGYTFGSGTRLTVV.

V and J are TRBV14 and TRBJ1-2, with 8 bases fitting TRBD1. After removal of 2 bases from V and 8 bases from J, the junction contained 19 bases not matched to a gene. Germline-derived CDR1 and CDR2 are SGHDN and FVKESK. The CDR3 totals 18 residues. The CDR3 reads CASSQYSDRATGSGGYTF. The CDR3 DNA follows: TGTGCCAGCAGCCAATATTCGGACAGGGCTACAGGGTCGGGAGGCTACACCTTC.

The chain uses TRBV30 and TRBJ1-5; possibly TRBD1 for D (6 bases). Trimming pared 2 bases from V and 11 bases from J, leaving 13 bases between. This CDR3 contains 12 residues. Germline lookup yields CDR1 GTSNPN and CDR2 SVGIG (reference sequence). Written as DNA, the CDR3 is TGTGCCTGGAGTTCAGGGGAAGGGACCCAGCATTTT. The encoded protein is CAWSSGEGTQHF. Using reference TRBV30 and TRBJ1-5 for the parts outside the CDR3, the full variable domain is SQTIHQWPATLVQPVGSPLSLECTVEGTSNPNLYWYRQAAGRGLQLLFYSVGIGQISSEVPQNLSASRPQDRQFILSSKKLLLSDSGFYLCAWSSGEGTQHFGDGTRLSIL.

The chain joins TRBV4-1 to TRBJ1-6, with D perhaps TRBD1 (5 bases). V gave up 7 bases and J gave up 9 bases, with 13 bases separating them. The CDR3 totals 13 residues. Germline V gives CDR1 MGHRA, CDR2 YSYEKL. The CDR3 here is CASTRVGGSPLHF. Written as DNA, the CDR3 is TGCGCCAGCACCCGAGTGGGGGGTTCACCCCTCCACTTT.

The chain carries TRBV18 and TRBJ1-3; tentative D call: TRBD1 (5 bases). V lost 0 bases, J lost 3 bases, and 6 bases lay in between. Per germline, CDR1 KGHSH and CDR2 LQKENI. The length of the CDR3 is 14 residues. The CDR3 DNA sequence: TGTGCCAGCTCACCACCAGGGGTTGGAAACACCATATATTTT. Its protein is CASSPPGVGNTIYF.

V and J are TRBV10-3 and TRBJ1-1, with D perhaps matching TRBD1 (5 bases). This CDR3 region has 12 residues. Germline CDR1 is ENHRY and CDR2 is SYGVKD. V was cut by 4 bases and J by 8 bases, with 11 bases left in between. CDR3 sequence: CAISAGTPEAFF. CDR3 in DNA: TGTGCCATCAGTGCCGGGACGCCAGAAGCTTTCTTT.

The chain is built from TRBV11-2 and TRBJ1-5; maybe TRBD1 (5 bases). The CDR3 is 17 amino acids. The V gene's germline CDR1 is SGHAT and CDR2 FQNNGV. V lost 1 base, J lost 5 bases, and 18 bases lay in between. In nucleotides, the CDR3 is TGTGCCAGCAGCTTAGGGGGATGGGGGACCTCCTATCAGCCCCAGCATTTT. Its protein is CASSLGGWGTSYQPQHF.

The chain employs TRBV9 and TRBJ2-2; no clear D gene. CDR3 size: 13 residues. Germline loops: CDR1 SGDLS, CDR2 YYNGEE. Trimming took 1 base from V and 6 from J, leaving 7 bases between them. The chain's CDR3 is CASSVKVAGELFF. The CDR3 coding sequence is TGTGCCAGCAGCGTAAAGGTGGCCGGGGAGCTGTTTTTT.

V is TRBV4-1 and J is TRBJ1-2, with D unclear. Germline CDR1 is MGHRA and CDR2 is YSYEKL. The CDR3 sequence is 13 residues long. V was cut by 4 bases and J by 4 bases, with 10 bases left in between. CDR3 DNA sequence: TGCGCCAGCAGCCCGGACGGGTTCTATGGCTACACCTTC. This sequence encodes CASSPDGFYGYTF.

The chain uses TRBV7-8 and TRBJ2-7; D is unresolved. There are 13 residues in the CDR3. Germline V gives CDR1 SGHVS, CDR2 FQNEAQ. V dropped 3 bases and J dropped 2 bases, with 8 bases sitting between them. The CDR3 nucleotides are TGTGCCAGCAGCTTTAAGAGTACCTACGAGCAGTACGTC. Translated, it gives CASSFKSTYEQYV.

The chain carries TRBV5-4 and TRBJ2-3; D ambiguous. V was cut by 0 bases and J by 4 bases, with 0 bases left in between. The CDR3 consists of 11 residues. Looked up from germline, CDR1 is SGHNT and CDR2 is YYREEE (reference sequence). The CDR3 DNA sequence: TGTGCCAGCAGCTTGGCAGATACGCAGTATTTT. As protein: CASSLADTQYF.

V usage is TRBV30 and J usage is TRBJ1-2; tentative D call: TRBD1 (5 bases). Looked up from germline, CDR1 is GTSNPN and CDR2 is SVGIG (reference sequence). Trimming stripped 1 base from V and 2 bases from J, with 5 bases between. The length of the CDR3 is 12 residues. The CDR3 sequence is CAWSGGNYGYTF. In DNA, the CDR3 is TGTGCCTGGAGTGGGGGGAACTATGGCTACACCTTC.

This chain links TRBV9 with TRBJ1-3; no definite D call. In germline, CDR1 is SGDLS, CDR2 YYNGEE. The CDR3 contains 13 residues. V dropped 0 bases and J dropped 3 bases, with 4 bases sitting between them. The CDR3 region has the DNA TGTGCCAGCAGCGTAGGGGGTGGAAACACCATATATTTT. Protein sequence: CASSVGGGNTIYF.

CDR3 nucleotide sequence: TGTGCCAGCGCGACTGGGGCCAACGTCCTGACTTTC. Protein product: CASATGANVLTF. The chain is built from TRBV25-1 and TRBJ2-6; no clear D gene. Deletions cut 8 bases from V and 2 bases from J, with 4 bases between. This CDR3 comprises 12 residues. Germline V gene sequence: CDR1 MGHDK, CDR2 SYGVNS.